One and the same sample provided the 30 T cell receptor beta chains below, sequenced in a study of blood T cell repertoires in COVID-19 (TCRdb year 2020). Library preparation employed the immunoSEQ multiplex PCR assay. Entries here come from immuneACCESS through TCRdb and include only in-frame sequences with V and J called. Some clones fail to appear in such tables; in the studies checked, an unresolved V gene covers under half of the shortfall, and the cause of the remainder is unknown. This sample comprises 100,000 to 150,000 clones, about 81% of them detected only once. The ten largest clones add up to about a sixth of the sample. Specimen: peripheral blood. Every receptor here comes from a man younger than 40 with COVID-19, enrolled during active disease.

This chain uses TRBV10-3 with TRBJ2-4; D is unresolved. Trimming took off 1 base at V and 6 bases at J, with 19 bases between the two ends. This CDR3 is built from 17 residues. The germline gives CDR1 ENHRY, CDR2 SYGVKD. The CDR3 nucleotides read TGTGCCATCAGTGAGTATTTCACAGCCCCGAGTTCAAACATTCAGTACTTC. It specifies CAISEYFTAPSSNIQYF.

The chain uses TRBV6-1 and TRBJ2-1, with 11 bases lining up with TRBD2. The germline V gene encodes CDR1 MNHNS and CDR2 SASEGT. CDR3 length: 15 residues. The V and J ends lost 3 bases and 9 bases, in that order; junction bases with no gene match: 7. Written as DNA, the CDR3 is TGTGCCAGCAGTGACCTAGCGGGAGGTCAATCTGAGCAGTTCTTC. Translation gives CASSDLAGGQSEQFF.

This chain links TRBV24-1 with TRBJ2-1; 10 nucleotides line up with TRBD1. V lost 4 bases and J lost 5; bases outside the gene matches: 7. The CDR3 spans 16 residues. Germline CDR1 is KGHDR and CDR2 is SFDVKD. The CDR3 coding sequence is TGTGCCACCAGTGACCTGACAGGGGGCGCACACAATGAGCAGTTCTTC. The encoded protein is CATSDLTGGAHNEQFF.

This clone appeared a few times. The chain has TRBV6-2 or TRBV6-3 and TRBJ1-1; maybe TRBD1 (5 bases). Trimming shortened V by 0 bases and J by 6 bases, and 8 bases separated the two germline ends. Germline CDR1 MNHEY, CDR2 SVGEGT. The CDR3 contains 13 residues. The DNA for the CDR3 is TGTGCCAGCAGTTACTCGGGGGGAGCTGAAGCTTTCTTT. This sequence encodes CASSYSGGAEAFF.

This clone was recorded once. The chain uses TRBV2 and TRBJ2-5; 8 bases fit TRBD1. V shed 7 bases, J shed 4 bases, and the junction held 5 bases outside the gene matches. Germline assignment: CDR1 SNHLY and CDR2 FYNNEI. The CDR3 has 13 amino acids. CDR3 amino acids: CASTPDRVETQYF. The CDR3 bases are TGTGCCAGCACCCCGGACAGGGTAGAGACCCAGTACTTC.

CDR3 sequence: CASSSAGSRAFF. The CDR3 DNA reads as TGTGCCAGCAGCTCGGCAGGCAGTAGGGCTTTCTTT. This chain connects TRBV7-6 to TRBJ1-1; D not certain. Germline assignment: CDR1 SGHVS and CDR2 FNYEAQ. The CDR3 is 12 amino acids. Trimming shortened V by 4 bases and J by 11 bases, and 14 bases separated the two germline ends.

This chain connects TRBV27 to TRBJ2-1; TRBD2 is a possible D gene (6 bases). The V end lost 10 bases, the J end lost 6 bases, and 25 bases lay between the germline ends. Germline V CDR1 and CDR2: MNHEY, SMNVEV (reference sequence). The CDR3 is 16 amino acids. This chain's CDR3 is CATQRLGRGGSNEQFF. DNA of the CDR3: TGTGCCACCCAGCGATTAGGGCGGGGTGGCTCCAATGAGCAGTTCTTC.

V gene TRBV30 combines with J gene TRBJ1-1, with D uncertain. The CDR3 has 13 amino acids. The germline V gene has CDR1 GTSNPN and CDR2 SVGIG (reference sequence). V was trimmed by 1 base and J by 1 base, leaving 7 bases between them. The CDR3 protein is CAWSGIRNTEAFF. The CDR3 coding sequence is TGTGCCTGGAGTGGAATCAGGAACACTGAAGCTTTCTTT.

The chain combines TRBV9 with TRBJ1-2, with D perhaps matching TRBD1 (5 bases). The CDR3 spans 16 residues. From germline, CDR1 is SGDLS and CDR2 YYNGEE. Deletions cut 4 bases from V and 0 bases from J, with 16 bases between. CDR3 coding DNA: TGTGCCAGCAGCCCTGGACACCCATTAGCTAACTATGGCTACACCTTC. Its translation is CASSPGHPLANYGYTF.

This chain joins TRBV7-9 and TRBJ2-3, with D possibly being TRBD1 (5 bases). The V end was cut by 1 base, the J end by 1 base, with 12 bases between. Germline-derived CDR1 and CDR2 are SEHNR and FQNEAQ (reference sequence). The CDR3 is 16 residues long. CDR3 bases: TGTGCCAGCAGCTTAGTTAGGGGCGCTCGCACAGATACGCAGTATTTT. Encoded protein: CASSLVRGARTDTQYF.

The CDR3 sequence: CASKGQANTEAFF. CDR3 DNA: TGTGCCAGCAAGGGACAGGCGAACACTGAAGCTTTCTTT. The rearrangement links TRBV7-9 to TRBJ1-1; 8 positions agree with TRBD1. Germline-derived CDR1 and CDR2 are SEHNR and FQNEAQ (reference sequence). This CDR3 spans 13 amino acids. J was trimmed by 1 base and V by 7 bases; bases with no gene match: 2.

The chain couples TRBV6-6 to TRBJ1-2; D may be TRBD1 (5 bases). CDR1 and CDR2 (germline): MNHNY, SVGAGI (reference sequence). V was cut by 0 bases and J by 2 bases, with 10 bases left in between. This CDR3 contains 15 residues. The CDR3 here is CASSYSGGANYGYTF. The DNA for the CDR3 is TGTGCCAGCAGTTACTCGGGGGGTGCGAACTATGGCTACACCTTC.

The rearrangement uses TRBV6-1 and TRBJ2-1; D ambiguous. Trimming left V 0 bases short and J 8 bases short, with 14 bases between. The CDR3 consists of 15 residues. The germline V gene has CDR1 MNHNS and CDR2 SASEGT. The CDR3 region has the DNA TGTGCCAGCAGTGAAGCGAGAACTGGTATGGATGAGCAGTTCTTC. Translating it yields CASSEARTGMDEQFF.

This chain links TRBV15 with TRBJ2-2; TRBD1 might be the D (6 bases). V was shortened by 2 bases and J by 7 bases, with 11 bases between the two germline ends. Germline CDR1 and CDR2: LNHNV and YYDKDF (reference sequence). The CDR3 sequence is 14 residues long. The CDR3 nucleotides read TGTGCCACCAGCAGACCACAGGGAATCGGGGAGCTGTTTTTT. Translating gives CATSRPQGIGELFF.

The gene calls are TRBV11-2 and TRBJ2-3; D may be TRBD2 (5 bases). V was clipped by 3 bases and J by 0 bases, with 10 bases between them. The CDR3 length is 15 residues. Germline-derived CDR1 and CDR2 are SGHAT and FQNNGV. The CDR3 spells CASSFTSGSTDTQYF. The CDR3 bases are TGTGCCAGCAGCTTTACCAGCGGCAGCACAGATACGCAGTATTTT.

This clone was counted a few times. The rearrangement uses TRBV7-9 and TRBJ2-5, with TRBD1 identical over 9 bases. CDR3 length equals 15 residues. Germline V gene lookup returns CDR1 SEHNR and CDR2 FQNEAQ (reference sequence). Trimming removed 1 base from V and 2 bases from J; junction bases left unmatched: 2. This CDR3 is CASSLVGTGQETQYF. DNA for the CDR3: TGTGCCAGCAGCTTAGTAGGGACAGGGCAAGAGACCCAGTACTTC.

The chain joins TRBV30 to TRBJ2-3, with 13 nucleotides matching TRBD2. The CDR3 spans 18 residues. V shed 2 bases and J 4 bases; nucleotides not matched to a gene: 12. The V gene's germline CDR1 is GTSNPN and CDR2 SVGIG (reference sequence). The CDR3 is CAWSTLRGLAGEADTQYF. CDR3 bases: TGTGCCTGGAGTACCCTTAGAGGACTAGCGGGGGAGGCAGATACGCAGTATTTT.

J is TRBJ1-2 and V is TRBV6-2 or TRBV6-3; possibly TRBD1 for D (6 bases). Trimming shortened V by 2 bases and J by 6 bases, and 16 bases separated the two germline ends. This CDR3 has 15 amino acids. Germline CDR1 reads MNHEY; CDR2 reads SVGEGT. The CDR3 is CASSYQSRGGDGYTF. The CDR3 nucleotides read TGTGCCAGCAGTTACCAGAGTAGGGGGGGCGATGGCTACACCTTC.

The table lists this clone with a count of one. V and J are TRBV5-1 and TRBJ1-2; D call uncertain. Trimming stripped 4 bases from V and 4 bases from J, with 17 bases between. In germline, CDR1 is SGHRS, CDR2 YFSETQ. This CDR3 comprises 15 residues. CDR3 bases: TGCGCCAGCAGCCAGAATCCTGGGGAGGCCTATGGCTACACCTTC. It is translated as CASSQNPGEAYGYTF.

The rearrangement uses TRBV27 and TRBJ1-2; D is undetermined. Germline CDR1 is MNHEY and CDR2 is SMNVEV (reference sequence). The CDR3 length is 17 residues. V lost 6 bases, J lost 5 bases, and 25 bases lay in between. CDR3 residues: CASSFFLRRRDFYGYTF. In DNA form, the CDR3 reads TGTGCCAGCAGCTTCTTTCTACGACGGCGGGATTTTTATGGCTACACCTTC.

The chain is built from TRBV5-1 and TRBJ2-1, with 9 nucleotides matching TRBD2. From germline, CDR1 is SGHRS and CDR2 YFSETQ. The CDR3 is 16 amino acids. Germline trimming cut 5 bases from V and 0 bases from J; bases unmatched to any gene: 6. The CDR3 here is CASRSSGGSSYNEQFF. CDR3 DNA: TGCGCCAGCAGGTCCAGCGGGGGGAGCTCCTACAATGAGCAGTTCTTC.

The V call is TRBV28, the J call TRBJ2-5; D perhaps matches TRBD2 (5 bases). The V end was cut by 10 bases, the J end by 3 bases, with 21 bases between. The V gene's germline CDR1 is MDHEN and CDR2 SYDVKM. This CDR3 has 15 amino acids. CDR3 in amino acids: CAKSRARGRKETQYF. In nucleotides, the CDR3 is TGTGCCAAATCCCGGGCCCGAGGGAGAAAAGAGACCCAGTACTTC.

This clone was observed a handful of times. V usage is TRBV20-1 and J usage is TRBJ1-2, with TRBD1 identical over 9 bases. V shed 6 bases and J 8 bases; nucleotides not matched to a gene: 4. CDR3 size: 11 residues. CDR1 DFQATT and CDR2 SNEGSKA come from the germline V gene (reference sequence). For the CDR3, the DNA is TGCAGTGCAGTGGACAGGGGCGGCTACACCTTC. Amino acid sequence: CSAVDRGGYTF.

The CDR3 DNA follows: TGTGCCAGCAGCGGAGGAGGGGTGATACTCTCTGAGCAGTTCTTC. Amino acids: CASSGGGVILSEQFF. The rearrangement uses TRBV7-9 and TRBJ2-1; D may be TRBD2 (6 bases). V lost 5 bases and J lost 9, with 20 bases in between. Germline CDR1 reads SEHNR; CDR2 reads FQNEAQ (reference sequence). The CDR3 spans 15 residues.

The chain is built from TRBV27 and TRBJ2-5, with 12 bases lining up with TRBD1. CDR3 size: 19 residues. In germline, CDR1 is MNHEY, CDR2 SMNVEV (reference sequence). The V and J ends lost 7 bases and 3 bases, in that order; junction bases with no gene match: 18. CDR3 protein: CASNAGTGGLLGLEETQYF. The CDR3 bases are TGTGCCAGCAATGCCGGGACAGGGGGCTTATTGGGTTTGGAAGAGACCCAGTACTTC.

This rearrangement joins TRBV11-3 to TRBJ2-1, with 10 bases matching TRBD2. Germline V gene lookup returns CDR1 SGHNT and CDR2 YENEEA. The CDR3 is 17 amino acids. J gave up 13 bases and V 1 base, and 16 bases lay outside the gene matches. The CDR3 loop reads CASSLGQTSGLAEAQFF. Written as DNA, the CDR3 is TGTGCCAGCAGCTTAGGTCAGACTAGCGGGTTGGCCGAGGCTCAGTTCTTC.

This chain connects TRBV5-8 to TRBJ1-2, with 7 nucleotides matching TRBD1. CDR3 size: 13 residues. V trimming: 3 bases; J trimming: 8 bases; junction bases outside the gene matches: 7. Germline V gene data show CDR1 as SGHTS and CDR2 as YDEGEE. The CDR3 nucleotides read TGTGCCAGCAGCTCCGGGACAGTCATGGGCTACACCTTC. Protein: CASSSGTVMGYTF.

To note about this clone: Other DNA sequences of this sample code for an identical CDR3. V gene TRBV4-2 combines with J gene TRBJ2-6; no definite D call. CDR1 LGHNA and CDR2 YNFKEQ come from the germline V gene. The CDR3 runs to 15 residues. V lost 0 bases, J lost 0 bases, and 3 bases lay in between. CDR3 in amino acids: CASSQDLSGANVLTF. CDR3 bases: TGTGCCAGCAGCCAAGATCTCTCTGGGGCCAACGTCCTGACTTTC.

Only one count was recorded for this clone. CDR3 DNA sequence: TGTGCCAGCAGCCAGTTACCCGGGACAGGGGAATCACCCCTCCACTTT. This codes for CASSQLPGTGESPLHF. The chain uses TRBV11-2 and TRBJ1-6, with 10 bases lining up with TRBD1. Germline lookup yields CDR1 SGHAT and CDR2 FQNNGV. J lost 10 bases, V lost 5 bases, and 11 bases had no gene match. CDR3 size: 16 residues.

This clone was seen a handful of times. V gene TRBV28 combines with J gene TRBJ2-7; 8 bases are shared with TRBD1. The germline V gene encodes CDR1 MDHEN and CDR2 SYDVKM. V lost 6 bases, J lost 1 base, and 8 bases stayed unmatched. The CDR3 consists of 15 residues. In DNA form, the CDR3 reads TGTGCCAGCAGCCTCTCTCGGGACAGGTCCTACGAGCAGTACTTC. This codes for CASSLSRDRSYEQYF.